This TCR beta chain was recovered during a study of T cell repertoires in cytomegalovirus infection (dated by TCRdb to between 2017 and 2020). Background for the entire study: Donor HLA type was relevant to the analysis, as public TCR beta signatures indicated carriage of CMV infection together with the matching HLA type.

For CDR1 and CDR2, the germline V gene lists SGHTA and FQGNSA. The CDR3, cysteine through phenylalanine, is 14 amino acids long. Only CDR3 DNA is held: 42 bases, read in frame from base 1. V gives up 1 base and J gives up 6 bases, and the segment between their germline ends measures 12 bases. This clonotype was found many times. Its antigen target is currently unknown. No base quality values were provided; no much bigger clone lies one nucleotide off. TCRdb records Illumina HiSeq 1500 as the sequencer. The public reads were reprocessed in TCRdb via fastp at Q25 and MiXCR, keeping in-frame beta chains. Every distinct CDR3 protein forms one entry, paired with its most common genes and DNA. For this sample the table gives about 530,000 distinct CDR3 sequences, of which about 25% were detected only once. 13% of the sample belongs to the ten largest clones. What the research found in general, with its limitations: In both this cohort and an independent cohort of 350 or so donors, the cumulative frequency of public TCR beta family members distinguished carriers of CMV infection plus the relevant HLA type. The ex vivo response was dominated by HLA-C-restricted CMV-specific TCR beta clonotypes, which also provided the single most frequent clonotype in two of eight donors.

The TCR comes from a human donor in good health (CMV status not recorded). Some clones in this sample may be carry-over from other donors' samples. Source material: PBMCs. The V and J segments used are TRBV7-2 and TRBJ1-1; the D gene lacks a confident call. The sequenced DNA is TGTGCCAGCAGCTTAGAGCCGGGAATCGCTGAAGCTTTCTTT. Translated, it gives CASSLEPGIAEAFF.